The 20 T cell receptor beta chains presented below share a single source sample, sequenced in a study of T cells in Graves' hyperthyroidism and ophthalmopathy. TCR beta CDR3 sequences were amplified from RNA transcripts. Researchers ran a first-round RT-PCR on the TCR CDR3 using the HTBI primer set. In TCRdb, the multiplex PCR reads were re-called with MiXCR into one record per CDR3 protein. There are approximately 690,000 distinct CDR3 sequences in the sample; about 14% occur only once, and under 15% lies in the top ten. The sample was blood. The receptors were gathered from a woman in her fifties or sixties with Graves' ophthalmopathy.

This clonotype was observed many times. The rearrangement joins TRBV7-2 to TRBJ1-1, with D tentatively TRBD1 (5 bases). Germline V CDR1 and CDR2: SGHTA, FQGNSA. The V end was cut by 4 bases, the J end by 3 bases, with 12 bases between. The CDR3 runs 14 residues. This CDR3 reads CASSWSIRDTEAFF. CDR3 nucleotide sequence: TGTGCCAGCAGCTGGTCAATCAGGGACACTGAAGCTTTCTTT.

In its sample, this clonotype was seen many times. The rearrangement links TRBV18 to TRBJ2-5, with 7 nucleotides matching TRBD2. CDR3 size: 15 residues. The germline gives CDR1 KGHSH, CDR2 LQKENI. After removal of 5 bases from V and 2 bases from J, the junction contained 8 bases not matched to a gene. CDR3 loop: CASSLLAGPQETQYF. The CDR3 nucleotides read TGTGCCAGCTCATTGTTAGCGGGTCCGCAAGAGACCCAGTACTTC.

In regard to this clonotype: This clone may be a read error of a much larger clone one base away. This chain links TRBV5-1 with TRBJ2-7, with TRBD2 matching over 9 bases. The CDR3 consists of 16 residues. The V gene end was trimmed by 7 bases and the J gene end by 1 base; junction bases not matched to a gene: 12. Looked up from germline, CDR1 is SGHRS and CDR2 is YFSETQ. For the CDR3, the DNA is TGCGCCAGCGGGGCATTAGCGGGGGAAGAGTCCTACGAGCAGTACTTC. This encodes CASGALAGEESYEQYF.

This clonotype was recorded at least ten times. The chain links TRBV20-1 to TRBJ1-5; the D gene is possibly TRBD1 (5 bases). Deletions cut 1 base from V and 5 bases from J, with 9 bases between. CDR1 is DFQATT, CDR2 SNEGSKA, per germline (reference sequence). The CDR3 sequence is 13 residues long. CDR3 in amino acids: CSARGDGDQPQHF. As DNA, the CDR3 is TGCAGTGCTAGAGGGGACGGCGATCAGCCCCAGCATTTT.

This clonotype appeared many times. This chain joins TRBV12-3 or TRBV12-4 and TRBJ1-1; D is undetermined. V lost 5 bases, J lost 1 base, and 8 bases lay in between. The CDR3 runs to 13 residues. The CDR3 DNA is TGTGCCAGCAGTCTGACCTCGAACACTGAAGCTTTCTTT. Its translation is CASSLTSNTEAFF.

The chain carries TRBV28 and TRBJ2-7, with D unresolved. The CDR3 runs 15 residues. The germline CDR1 and CDR2 sequences are MDHEN and SYDVKM. The V end was cut by 6 bases, the J end by 2 bases, with 17 bases between. CDR3 in DNA: TGTGCCAGCAGGCCCGGGTCTTACAGTCCCTACGAGCAGTACTTC. It is translated as CASRPGSYSPYEQYF.

V gene TRBV12-3 or TRBV12-4 combines with J gene TRBJ2-7; 12 bases fit TRBD2. With 7 bases clipped from V and 5 bases from J, the junction kept 9 bases outside the gene matches. The CDR3 loop spans 15 amino acids. This CDR3 reads CASTLAGGPMDEQYF. For the CDR3, the DNA is TGTGCCAGCACCCTAGCGGGAGGGCCGATGGACGAGCAGTACTTC.

This clonotype has a count of ten or more. The chain combines TRBV6-2 or TRBV6-3 with TRBJ2-3; TRBD2 aligns across 11 bases. Trimming cost V 5 bases and J 6 bases; bases outside gene matches: 13. CDR1 is MNHEY, CDR2 SVGEGT, per germline. The CDR3 totals 17 residues. CDR3 nucleotides: TGTGCCAGCAGTGATGGGGGCACTAGCGGGAGTGGTGATACGCAGTATTTT. Amino acids: CASSDGGTSGSGDTQYF.

This clonotype was seen at least ten times. The rearrangement links TRBV28 to TRBJ2-7, with TRBD2 matching over 10 bases. The CDR3 sequence is 14 residues long. Germline CDR1 MDHEN, CDR2 SYDVKM. Unmatched junction bases numbered 2, after V lost 2 bases and J lost 4 bases. CDR3 loop: CASSLGGLAYEQYF. The CDR3 region has the DNA TGTGCCAGCAGTTTAGGGGGACTAGCGTACGAGCAGTACTTC.

The V gene is TRBV20-1, the J gene TRBJ1-5; tentative D call: TRBD1 (5 bases). Germline V CDR1 and CDR2: DFQATT, SNEGSKA (reference sequence). The CDR3 loop spans 14 amino acids. The V and J ends lost 5 bases and 1 base respectively, with 12 bases between them. The CDR3 protein is CSAAGTVSNQPQHF. CDR3 sequence (DNA): TGCAGTGCTGCCGGGACGGTCAGCAATCAGCCCCAGCATTTT.

This clonotype was counted many times. The J gene is TRBJ2-7, the V gene TRBV28; perhaps TRBD1 as D (6 bases). Trimming took off 7 bases at V and 8 bases at J, with 21 bases between the two ends. CDR3 length: 14 amino acids. Germline lookup yields CDR1 MDHEN and CDR2 SYDVKM. This CDR3 reads CASNEPTGLRQQYF. In DNA, the CDR3 is TGTGCCAGCAACGAACCCACAGGGCTCCGGCAGCAGTACTTC. The full variable domain, completed using reference TRBV28 and TRBJ2-7, is DVKVTQSSRYLVKRTGEKVFLECVQDMDHENMFWYRQDPGLGLRLIYFSYDVKMKEKGDIPEGYSVSREKKERFSLILESASTNQTSMYLCASNEPTGLRQQYFGPGTRLTVT.

In this sample, this clonotype turned up a few times. J is TRBJ1-1 and V is TRBV5-1, with a possible D match to TRBD1 (6 bases). V lost 0 bases to trimming and J lost 8 bases, with 17 bases between them. Germline-derived CDR1 and CDR2 are SGHRS and YFSETQ. The CDR3 runs to 15 residues. The DNA for the CDR3 is TGCGCCAGCAGCTTGGGACCGGGACAAATAGCCGAAGCTTTCTTT. Translating it yields CASSLGPGQIAEAFF.

The V and J genes are TRBV4-2 and TRBJ1-2; D unclear. Germline CDR1 LGHNA, CDR2 YNFKEQ. Trimming left V 0 bases short and J 5 bases short, with 16 bases between. The CDR3 is 16 residues long. CDR3 sequence reads: CASSQDMAGRSYGYTF. The CDR3 DNA reads TGTGCCAGCAGCCAAGATATGGCAGGACGGTCTTATGGCTACACCTTC.

There are a few counts of this clonotype. CDR3: CASRSAIVSYNEQFF. The CDR3 coding sequence is TGTGCCAGCAGATCTGCCATAGTGTCCTACAATGAGCAGTTCTTC. This chain joins TRBV5-5 and TRBJ2-1; D is uncertain. Germline lookup yields CDR1 SGHKS and CDR2 YYEKEE (reference sequence). This CDR3 has 15 residues. Deletions cut 5 bases from V and 1 base from J, with 13 bases between.

This clonotype occurred many times. Here the CDR3 reads CASSFGQGHYGYTF. The CDR3 DNA is TGTGCCAGCAGTTTCGGACAGGGCCACTATGGCTACACCTTC. J is TRBJ1-2 and V is TRBV6-1, with 8 positions matching TRBD1. Germline CDR1 and CDR2: MNHNS and SASEGT. V dropped 5 bases and J dropped 3; count of bases not matched to a gene: 5. CDR3 length: 14 residues.

In its sample, this clonotype was seen many times. V gene TRBV9 combines with J gene TRBJ2-1, with D perhaps matching TRBD1 (6 bases). V gave up 0 bases and J gave up 10 bases, with 14 bases separating them. Germline V gene data show CDR1 as SGDLS and CDR2 as YYNGEE. The CDR3 has 14 residues. The CDR3 coding sequence is TGTGCCAGCAGCGTAGGAGCTCAGGGGATCGAGCAGTTCTTC. This codes for CASSVGAQGIEQFF.

This clonotype was counted between two and nine times. The chain couples TRBV5-1 to TRBJ2-7, with D possibly being TRBD1 or TRBD2 (5 bases each). V lost 6 bases and J lost 2, with 15 bases in between. Per the germline V gene, CDR1 is SGHRS and CDR2 is YFSETQ. CDR3 length equals 14 residues. The CDR3 nucleotides read TGCGCCAGCAAAGACCGTGGGACGACCTACGAGCAGTACTTC. As protein: CASKDRGTTYEQYF.

This clonotype was seen at least ten times. This chain links TRBV5-1 with TRBJ2-2, with TRBD1 matching over 7 bases. The junction had 9 bases not matched to a gene; V was cut back by 0 bases and J by 4 bases. Germline CDR1 is SGHRS and CDR2 is YFSETQ. The CDR3 runs 17 residues. DNA for the CDR3: TGCGCCAGCAGCTTGGTTACAGGGGCGGCGAGCACCGGGGAGCTGTTTTTT. It codes for CASSLVTGAASTGELFF.

This clonotype was observed at least ten times. The chain combines TRBV7-9 with TRBJ2-7; TRBD1 matches at 9 bases. The CDR3 is made up of 15 amino acids. Germline CDR1 SEHNR, CDR2 FQNEAQ (reference sequence). J gave up 1 base and V 3 bases, and 4 bases lay outside the gene matches. CDR3 sequence: CASSFPGQGSYEQYF. The CDR3 region has the DNA TGTGCCAGCAGCTTTCCGGGACAGGGTTCCTACGAGCAGTACTTC.

This clonotype was found many times. This chain links TRBV9 with TRBJ2-3, with D perhaps matching TRBD2 (5 bases). The length of the CDR3 is 12 residues. Per germline, CDR1 SGDLS and CDR2 YYNGEE. V was trimmed by 1 base and J by 8 bases, leaving 8 bases between them. In DNA form, the CDR3 reads TGTGCCAGCAGCGTATCGGGGAGTACGCAGTATTTT. Its translation: CASSVSGSTQYF.